This record looks at one TCR beta chain sequence and its context. An end of the junction does not agree with germline; a read error may underlie this. The assay was immunoSEQ multiplex PCR, and TCRdb's table has in-frame clones only and misses some. Of around 51,000 clones listed, 86% were seen once; the top ten hold about 15%. This entry is derived from a study of T cell clones after liver transplantation. Study summary: Apart from a few HCV-positive recipients, transplants were for non-autoimmune, non-viral reasons.

In germline, CDR1 is LNHDA, CDR2 SQIVND (reference sequence). The CDR3 runs 17 residues. The specimen was CD8+ T cells from blood, collected 12 months after liver transplant. The clonotype was recovered from a human patient who received a liver transplant. Some of the T cells may derive from the graft donor. V gene TRBV19 combines with J gene TRBJ2-4; 11 bases align to TRBD2. The CDR3 nucleotides read TGTGCCAGCAGTACCGGGACTAGCGGTCAAGCCAAAAACATTCAGTACTTC. Its translation: CASSTGTSGQAKNIQYF.